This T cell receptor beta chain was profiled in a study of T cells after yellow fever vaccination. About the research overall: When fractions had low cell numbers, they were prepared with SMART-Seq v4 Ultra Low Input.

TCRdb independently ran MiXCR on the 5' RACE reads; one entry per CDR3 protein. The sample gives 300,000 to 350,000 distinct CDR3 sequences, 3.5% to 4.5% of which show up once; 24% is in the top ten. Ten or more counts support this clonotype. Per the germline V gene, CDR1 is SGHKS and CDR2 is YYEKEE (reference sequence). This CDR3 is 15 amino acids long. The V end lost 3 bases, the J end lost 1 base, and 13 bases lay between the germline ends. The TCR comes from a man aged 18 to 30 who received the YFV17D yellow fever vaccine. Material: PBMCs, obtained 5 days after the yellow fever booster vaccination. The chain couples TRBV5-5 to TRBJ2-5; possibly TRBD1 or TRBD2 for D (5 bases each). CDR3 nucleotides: TGTGCCAGCAGCTGGACATTCGGGGTCCAAGAGACCCAGTACTTC. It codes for CASSWTFGVQETQYF. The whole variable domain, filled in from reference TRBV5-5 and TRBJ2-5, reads DAGVTQSPTHLIKTRGQQVTLRCSPISGHKSVSWYQQVLGQGPQFIFQYYEKEERGRGNFPDRFSARQFPNYSSELNVNALLLGDSALYLCASSWTFGVQETQYFGPGTRLLVL.